Reported below is one T cell receptor beta chain. TCRdb keeps only in-frame clones here, not all; method: immunoSEQ multiplex PCR. The data contain roughly 320,000 clones, over 75% of them singletons. This sample stems from a study of blood T cell repertoires in COVID-19. This clonotype was obtained from a human donor in a cohort sampled during active COVID-19. Sequencing was done on a sample of peripheral blood.

The CDR3 nucleotides are TGTGCCACGGGGGAGGGCAGGGAAGCTTTCTTT. Translation: CATGEGREAFF. This chain connects TRBV24-1 to TRBJ1-1; the D gene is possibly TRBD1 (5 bases). The CDR3 spans 11 residues. Trimming pared 10 bases from V and 8 bases from J, leaving 13 bases between. The V gene's germline CDR1 is KGHDR and CDR2 SFDVKD.